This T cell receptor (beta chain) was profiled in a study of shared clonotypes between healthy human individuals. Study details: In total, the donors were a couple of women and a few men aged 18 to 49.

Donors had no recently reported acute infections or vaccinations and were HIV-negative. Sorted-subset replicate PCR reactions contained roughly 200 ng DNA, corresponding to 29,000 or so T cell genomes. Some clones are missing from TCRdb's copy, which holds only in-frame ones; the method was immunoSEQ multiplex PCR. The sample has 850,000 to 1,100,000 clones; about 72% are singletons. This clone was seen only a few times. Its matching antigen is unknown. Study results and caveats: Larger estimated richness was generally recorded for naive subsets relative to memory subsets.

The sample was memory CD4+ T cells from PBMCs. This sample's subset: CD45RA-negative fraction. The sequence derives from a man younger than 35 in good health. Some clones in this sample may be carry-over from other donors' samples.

CDR3 loop: CASSRRQRGYTF. The CDR3 DNA reads as TGTGCCAGCAGCCGACGGCAGAGGGGCTACACCTTC. The rearrangement uses TRBV9 and TRBJ1-2, with no clear D. Between the trimmed V and J ends, which lost 4 bases and 8 bases, there was a span of 12 bases. This CDR3 comprises 12 residues. The germline V gene encodes CDR1 SGDLS and CDR2 YYNGEE.